This T cell receptor (beta chain) is from a study of blood T cells in healthy people across ages. Findings and caveats of the study: Both higher diversity and more naive CD4+ cells marked long-lived donors when set against aged donors.

This clonotype was counted between two and nine times. The target antigen is unknown. Trimming cost V 1 base and J 2 bases; bases outside gene matches: 1. The CDR3 is 14 residues long. From germline, CDR1 is DFQATT and CDR2 SNEGSKA (reference sequence). A second PCR of 7 to 11 cycles used a sample-barcoded 5' primer and a J-beta primer mix. TCRdb independently ran MiXCR on the 5' RACE reads; one entry per CDR3 protein. The repertoire includes approximately 1.5 million distinct CDR3 sequences, 40% to 45% of them detected once, and just over 4% sits in the top ten. The source is a woman in her late teens or twenties in good health. Material: blood. The V and J genes are TRBV20-1 and TRBJ2-1; 8 nucleotides line up with TRBD2. This CDR3 is CSARGTSPYNEQFF. CDR3 DNA: TGCAGTGCTAGAGGGACTAGCCCCTACAATGAGCAGTTCTTC.